The subject of this entry is one T cell receptor beta chain. Its antigen is not yet known. It has no much larger one-base neighbor in the sample; base qualities were not kept. This sample was included in a study of blood T cell repertoires in COVID-19 (dated by TCRdb to between 2020 and 2021). Study-level background: Collaborator samples came from the United States, Italy and Spain and covered acute and convalescent phases of COVID-19. The prospective study material was composed of cDNA or gDNA derived from T cells, B-cell-depleted T cells, or PBMCs. Deeply sampled blood TCRbeta repertoires from subjects exposed to, actively infected with, or recovered from COVID-19 were included in the dataset. The repertoires were released in a freely available public database intended as a resource for research on the immune response to SARS-CoV-2. Samples came from the ongoing ImmuneRACE study (first 160 participants) plus 1,254 subjects from 6 global collaborators. The sample metadata nearly always contained a de-identified subject ID, COVID-19 status, age in years and sex. Where available, HLA class I and class II types were taken from metadata supplied by the sample provider and were not determined by assay-based typing. Summary of the overall study and its limitations: Clinical and demographic metadata were provided uncurated, with the amount varying by source and participant.

The collaborating institutions used their own protocols to collect whole blood in K2EDTA tubes. For TCRbeta analysis, collaborator samples were shipped as frozen whole blood, as isolated PBMCs, or as DNA extracted from either sample type. The immunoSEQ Assay, a bias-controlled multiplex PCR, was used to amplify TCRbeta CDR3 regions from genomic DNA. The paper's processing steps were these. Within the assay, amplification of reference gene primers was used to estimate how many nucleated cells each sample contained. To quantify the absolute abundance of each unique TCRbeta CDR3 rearrangement, sequence reads were collapsed and filtered. For each sample, productive Simpson clonality was calculated by taking the square root of Simpson's diversity index across productive rearrangements. TCRdb took over this immuneACCESS table, retaining in-frame rearrangements with V and J assigned. Such tables are incomplete; in checked studies, under half of the missing clones stem from an unresolved V gene, and the remainder is unexplained. V and J calls and clone size are those listed in that table; D and trimming were worked out from the DNA. The sample profile shows under 30,000 clones; just under 95% of them were found once. The top ten constitute roughly 4% of the sample.

Sequencing input: peripheral blood. This receptor was identified in a human donor with active COVID-19. The donor label of this sample is uncertain.

The CDR3 protein: CASSTTGKEQFF. The base sequence is TGTGCCAGCAGCACTACAGGGAAAGAGCAGTTCTTC. The rearranged chain carries TRBV6-2 or TRBV6-3 and TRBJ2-1, with a weak D call of TRBD1 (6 bases match). The V and J ends are trimmed by 6 bases and 10 bases, leaving 13 bases between them. Counted from cysteine to phenylalanine, this CDR3 has 12 amino acids. Left in the record is the CDR3 DNA by itself, 36 bases read in frame from the first base. CDR1 and CDR2 (MNHEY, SVGEGT) derive from the germline V gene.